The rows below give T cell receptor beta chains drawn from one sample of a study of human T cells and chemical hapten exposure. TCRdb passed the RACE reads through MiXCR, listing each CDR3 protein once. The sample gives 35,000 to 50,000 distinct CDR3 sequences, approximately 4% of which show up once; about 6% is in the top ten. The sequencing sample was made of whole blood. Every receptor here comes from a human donor in good health. Some clones in this sample may be carry-over from other donors' samples. The CDR3 runs from the conserved cysteine through the conserved F or W. D genes are given only for firm matches. Expanded clones are given a class, and other clones once, few, many or no size at all.

v_call	d_call	j_call	clone_size	cdr3_nt	cdr3_aa
TRBV20-1	TRBD2	TRBJ2-5	many	TGCAGTGCTAGAGATGGTCTAGCGGGAAGAGAGACCCAGTACTTC	CSARDGLAGRETQYF
TRBV4-1	TRBD2	TRBJ2-1	many	TGCGCCAGCAGCCTTACTAGCGGGAGGGGGAATGAGCAGTTCTTC	CASSLTSGRGNEQFF
TRBV5-4	TRBD2	TRBJ2-3	many	TGTGCCAGCAGTCCCATCGGTAGCGGGACTTATGGTGGTACGCAGTATTTT	CASSPIGSGTYGGTQYF
TRBV2	-	TRBJ2-7	many	TGTGCCAGCAGTGAAGGGCGGACCATCTACGAGCAGTACTTC	CASSEGRTIYEQYF
TRBV14	TRBD2	TRBJ2-1	many	TGTGCCAGCAGCCCCGTCCGACTAGCGGGGCTGGACAATGAGCAGTTCTTC	CASSPVRLAGLDNEQFF
TRBV7-2	-	TRBJ2-7	many	TGTGCCAGCAGCCACAGGGCCGCCTACGAGCAGTACTTC	CASSHRAAYEQYF
TRBV27	TRBD2	TRBJ2-1	many	TGTGCCAGCAGTCCCCTTGGGGCTAGCGGGGCGTACAATGAGCAGTTCTTC	CASSPLGASGAYNEQFF
TRBV6-1	-	TRBJ1-3	many	TGTGCCAGCAGTGAATGGACCGGAAACACCATATATTTT	CASSEWTGNTIYF
TRBV2	TRBD1	TRBJ1-5	few	TGTGCCAGCAGTGGGACAGGGGGTCGTAGCAATCAGCCCCAGCATTTT	CASSGTGGRSNQPQHF
TRBV6-6	-	TRBJ2-7	many	TGTGCCAGCAGTACAACTAGTCTCTACGAGCAGTACTTC	CASSTTSLYEQYF
TRBV5-1	TRBD1	TRBJ1-2	many	TGCGCTCGGACCGGAGGACAGGGTCGGAACTATGGCTACACCTTC	CARTGGQGRNYGYTF
TRBV29-1	TRBD2	TRBJ2-1	many	TGCAGCGTTGTAGGCCCCCGAAGGAGCGGGATTTGGAATGAGCAGTTCTTC	CSVVGPRRSGIWNEQFF
TRBV11-2	TRBD1	TRBJ2-5	many	TGTGCCAGCAGTCGTACAGGGGTAAATTGGCAAGAGACCCAGTACTTC	CASSRTGVNWQETQYF
TRBV29-1	-	TRBJ2-1	many	TGCAGCGTTAGCGTTAACGATGAGCAGTTCTTC	CSVSVNDEQFF
TRBV27	-	TRBJ1-2	many	TGTGCCAGCAGTTACCGGGATAATCGTGGCTACACCTTC	CASSYRDNRGYTF
TRBV11-3	-	TRBJ2-7	many	TGTGCCAGCAGCCCCGGGGGACAGAGCTACGAGCAGTACTTC	CASSPGGQSYEQYF
TRBV7-7	-	TRBJ2-5	many	TGTGCTAGCAGCTTCTCGAGGGGCCAAGAGACCCAGTACTTC	CASSFSRGQETQYF
TRBV6-5	TRBD2	TRBJ2-5	many	TGTGCCAGCAGTTACTCGAGTCCCGCGGGAGGAGGGCAAGAGACCCAGTACTTC	CASSYSSPAGGGQETQYF
TRBV28	-	TRBJ1-1	many	TGTGCCAGCAGGGGCCAGCCTGAAGCTTTCTTT	CASRGQPEAFF
TRBV6-5	-	TRBJ2-5	many	TGTGCCAGCAGTTACTTTCGGACAGAGTACCAAGAGACCCAGTACTTC	CASSYFRTEYQETQYF
TRBV12-5	-	TRBJ2-3	many	TGTGCTAGTGGTTTGGGCACCACAGATACGCAGTATTTT	CASGLGTTDTQYF
TRBV6-5	TRBD2	TRBJ2-7	many	TGTGCCAGCAGTTACCGGGGGGAGGGCGAGCAGTACTTC	CASSYRGEGEQYF
TRBV27	-	TRBJ1-1	-	TGTGCCAGCAGTCCAAGGGCGATCCTCCACAACACTGAAGCTTTCTTT	CASSPRAILHNTEAFF
TRBV3-1	-	TRBJ2-3	-	TGTGCCAGCAGCCAAGACCAAGGACTCTGGGGTGGAGATACGCAGTATTTT	CASSQDQGLWGGDTQYF
TRBV2	-	TRBJ2-3	many	TGTGCCAGCACTTACGACCCGTTAGGGAGCGATACGCAGTATTTT	CASTYDPLGSDTQYF
TRBV7-2	TRBD2	TRBJ2-1	many	TGTGCCACCCTCGGACTAGCGGGAGACAATGAGCAGTTCTTC	CATLGLAGDNEQFF
TRBV12-3/TRBV12-4	TRBD2	TRBJ2-1	many	TGTGCCAGCAGTTTGAGCAGGCAACTGGGACTAGCGGGAGGAGACGATGAGCAGTTCTTC	CASSLSRQLGLAGGDDEQFF
TRBV27	TRBD2	TRBJ2-1	-	TGTGCCAGCAGTTTATGGGGCGGGAGTTGGAGGAATGAGCAGTTCTTC	CASSLWGGSWRNEQFF
TRBV6-2/TRBV6-3	-	TRBJ2-1	many	TGTGCCAGCAGTTTCTCTCATGATTTCTCCTACAATGAGCAGTTCTTC	CASSFSHDFSYNEQFF
TRBV3-1	-	TRBJ1-5	few	TGTGCCAGCAGCCAAGATCTGGGGCTAGGGCAGCCCCAGCATTTT	CASSQDLGLGQPQHF
TRBV7-3	TRBD1	TRBJ1-2	many	TGTGCCAGCAGCTCTGGGACAGGGGACTATGGCTACACCTTC	CASSSGTGDYGYTF
TRBV24-1	-	TRBJ2-1	many	TGTGCCACCTCCCTAGGTGGGGACAATGAGCAGTTCTTC	CATSLGGDNEQFF
TRBV5-1	TRBD1	TRBJ1-2	many	TGCGCCAGCAGCCACCGGACAGGGGTGAACTATGGCTACACCTTC	CASSHRTGVNYGYTF
TRBV6-5	-	TRBJ2-3	many	TGTGCCAGCAGTCCCCGGCCGTACAGCGGGGATACGCAGTATTTT	CASSPRPYSGDTQYF
TRBV29-1	-	TRBJ2-7	many	TGCAGCGTTGAGAGGAGCTCCTACGAGCAGTACTTC	CSVERSSYEQYF
TRBV29-1	TRBD2	TRBJ2-1	medium-sized	TGCAGCGTTGAGGGTCTAGCGGGAAAGCTTGGGAATGAGCAGTTCTTC	CSVEGLAGKLGNEQFF
TRBV25-1	-	TRBJ2-7	medium-sized	TGTGCCAGCAGCTCCTCCTACGAGCAGTACTTC	CASSSSYEQYF
TRBV10-2	-	TRBJ1-1	many	TGCGCCAGCAGAGACACCTGGTACACTGAAGCTTTCTTT	CASRDTWYTEAFF
TRBV10-2	-	TRBJ2-7	-	TGCGCCAGCGCCTCCCCCACCTACGAGCAGTACTTC	CASASPTYEQYF
TRBV12-3/TRBV12-4	-	TRBJ1-2	many	TGTGCCAGCAGTTTAAGGGCGGCAGGGAACTATGGCTACACCTTC	CASSLRAAGNYGYTF
TRBV6-5	TRBD2	TRBJ2-7	-	TGTGCCAGCGGGAGGGCTAGAAGCTCCTACGAGCAGTACTTC	CASGRARSSYEQYF
TRBV15	TRBD1	TRBJ1-3	many	TGTGCCACCAGCAGAGATCCGGACAGGGGGACGGCGGACACCATATATTTT	CATSRDPDRGTADTIYF
TRBV7-8	TRBD1	TRBJ2-3	many	TGTGCCAGCAGCTTAGGAGAATACAGGGGAACAGATACGCAGTATTTT	CASSLGEYRGTDTQYF
TRBV28	-	TRBJ2-4	-	TGTGCCAGCAGTTTCCAGGGAGCCAAAAACATTCAGTACTTC	CASSFQGAKNIQYF
TRBV3-1	-	TRBJ2-1	-	TGTGCCAGCAGCCAAAAGGGCAATGAGCAGTTCTTC	CASSQKGNEQFF
TRBV5-6	-	TRBJ1-6	many	TGTGCCAGCAGCTTGAGTGACAGATCAAATTCACCCCTCCACTTT	CASSLSDRSNSPLHF
TRBV28	TRBD2	TRBJ2-3	-	TGTGCCAGAAGTGAAATAGCGGGATGCAAAGATACGCAGTATTTT	CARSEIAGCKDTQYF
TRBV6-5	TRBD1	TRBJ1-1	many	TGTGCCAGCAGTTACTCGACGAACCCAGGGGGCTCGAACACTGAAGCTTTCTTT	CASSYSTNPGGSNTEAFF
TRBV10-3	TRBD2	TRBJ2-3	many	TGTGCCTCTCCGTCTTCCCTTGCTTCTAGCGGGATTAGCACAGATACGCAGTATTTT	CASPSSLASSGISTDTQYF
TRBV5-4	-	TRBJ2-7	many	TGTGCCAGCAGCTTTGCTAGGGGCGACTACGAGCAGTACTTC	CASSFARGDYEQYF
TRBV12-3/TRBV12-4	-	TRBJ2-5	many	TGTGCCAGCAGTCCGGGAGTGGAGACCCAGTACTTC	CASSPGVETQYF